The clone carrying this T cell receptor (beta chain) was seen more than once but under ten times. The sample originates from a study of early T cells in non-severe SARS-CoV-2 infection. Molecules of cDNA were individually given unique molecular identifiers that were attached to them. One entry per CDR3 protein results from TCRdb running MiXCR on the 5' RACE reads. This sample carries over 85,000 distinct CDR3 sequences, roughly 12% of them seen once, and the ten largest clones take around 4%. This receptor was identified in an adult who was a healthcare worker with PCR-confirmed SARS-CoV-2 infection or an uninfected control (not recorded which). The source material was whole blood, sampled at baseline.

The CDR3 spells CASNAQGSANQPQHF. CDR3 in DNA: TGTGCCAGCAACGCCCAGGGTAGTGCAAATCAGCCCCAGCATTTT. The V gene is TRBV7-2, the J gene TRBJ1-5; TRBD1 might be the D (5 bases). V lost 7 bases to trimming and J lost 4 bases, with 17 bases between them. CDR1 and CDR2 from the germline V gene are SGHTA and FQGNSA. CDR3 length: 15 amino acids.